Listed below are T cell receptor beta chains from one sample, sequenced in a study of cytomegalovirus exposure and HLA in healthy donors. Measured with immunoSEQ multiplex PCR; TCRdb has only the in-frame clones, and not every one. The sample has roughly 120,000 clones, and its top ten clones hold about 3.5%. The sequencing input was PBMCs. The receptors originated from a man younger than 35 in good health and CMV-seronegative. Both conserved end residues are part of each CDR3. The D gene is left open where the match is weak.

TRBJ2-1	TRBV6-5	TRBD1	CASSRDRTYNEQFF	TGTGCCAGCAGTAGGGACAGGACCTACAATGAGCAGTTCTTC
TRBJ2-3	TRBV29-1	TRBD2	CSVSLAGGFTDTQYF	TGCAGCGTTTCACTAGCGGGAGGCTTCACAGATACGCAGTATTTT
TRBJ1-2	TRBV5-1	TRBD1	CASSLEGQGEGYTF	TGCGCCAGCAGCTTGGAAGGACAGGGGGAAGGCTACACCTTC
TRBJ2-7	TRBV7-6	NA	CASSLSSTGHYEQYF	TGTGCCAGCAGCTTGTCCTCGACGGGACACTACGAGCAGTACTTC
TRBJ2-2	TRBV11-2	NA	CASSLEGVGVTVTGELFF	TGTGCCAGCAGCTTAGAGGGCGTCGGGGTGACGGTCACCGGGGAGCTGTTTTTT
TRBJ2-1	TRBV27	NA	CASRGTSLYNEQFF	TGTGCCAGCAGAGGGACTTCCCTATACAATGAGCAGTTCTTC
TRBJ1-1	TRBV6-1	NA	CASSEQGLNTEAFF	TGTGCCAGCAGTGAACAGGGACTAAACACTGAAGCTTTCTTT
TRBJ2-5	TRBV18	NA	CASSPTVQETQYF	TGTGCCAGCTCACCGACAGTCCAAGAGACCCAGTACTTC
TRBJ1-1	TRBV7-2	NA	CASMRTAMNTEAFF	TGTGCCAGTATGCGGACAGCTATGAACACTGAAGCTTTCTTT
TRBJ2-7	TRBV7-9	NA	CASSFQGRGGTYEQYF	TGTGCCAGCAGCTTCCAGGGTAGGGGGGGAACCTACGAGCAGTACTTC
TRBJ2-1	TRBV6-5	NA	CASSWERGNEQFF	TGTGCCAGCAGTTGGGAGAGGGGGAATGAGCAGTTCTTC
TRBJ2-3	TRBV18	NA	CASSPNYKEDTQYF	TGTGCCAGCTCACCTAACTACAAAGAGGATACGCAGTATTTT
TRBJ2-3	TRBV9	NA	CASSVDIRSGGDTQYF	TGTGCCAGCAGCGTAGATATACGTTCAGGGGGGGATACGCAGTATTTT
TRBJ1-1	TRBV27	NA	CASSLVQGTEAFF	TGTGCCAGCAGTTTGGTGCAGGGCACTGAAGCTTTCTTT
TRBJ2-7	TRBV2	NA	CASSYRTLGPYEQYF	TGTGCCAGCAGCTACCGGACTTTAGGACCCTACGAGCAGTACTTC
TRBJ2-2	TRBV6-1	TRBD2	CASSLAGDTGELFF	TGTGCCAGCAGCCTAGCGGGGGACACCGGGGAGCTGTTTTTT
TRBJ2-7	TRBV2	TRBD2	CATGRGLAGVPEQYF	TGTGCCACAGGGAGGGGGCTAGCGGGAGTTCCCGAGCAGTACTTC
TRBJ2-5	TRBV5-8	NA	CASSLATQYF	TGTGCCAGCAGCTTAGCGACCCAGTACTTC
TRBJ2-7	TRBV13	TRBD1	CASSQGQGFYEQYF	TGTGCCAGCAGCCAGGGACAGGGGTTCTACGAGCAGTACTTC
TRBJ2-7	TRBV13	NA	CASSFSQGYEQYF	TGTGCCAGCAGCTTCTCACAGGGCTACGAGCAGTACTTC
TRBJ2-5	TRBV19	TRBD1	CASSIDLTGGMETQYF	TGTGCCAGTAGTATAGATCTTACAGGGGGAATGGAGACCCAGTACTTC
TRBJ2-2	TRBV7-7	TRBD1	CASSLTGNTGEPFF	TGTGCTAGCAGCTTGACAGGGAACACCGGGGAGCCGTTTTTT
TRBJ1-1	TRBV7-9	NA	CASSSVGDTEAFF	TGTGCCAGCAGCTCCGTGGGCGACACTGAAGCTTTCTTT
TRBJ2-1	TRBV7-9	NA	CASRPTTIKQFF	TGTGCCAGCAGACCCACAACCATTAAGCAGTTCTTC
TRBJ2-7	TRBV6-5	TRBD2	CASSWIGGGQPYEQYF	TGTGCCAGCAGTTGGATCGGGGGGGGCCAACCCTACGAGCAGTACTTC
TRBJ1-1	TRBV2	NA	CASSPLATGATEAFF	TGTGCCAGCAGTCCCCTGGCGACTGGTGCCACTGAAGCTTTCTTT
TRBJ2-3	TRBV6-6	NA	CASGGREGGTDTQYF	TGTGCCAGCGGCGGGCGGGAAGGGGGCACAGATACGCAGTATTTT
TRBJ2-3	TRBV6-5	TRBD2	CASSHVAGVVYTQYF	TGTGCCAGCAGCCATGTAGCGGGAGTGGTATATACGCAGTATTTT
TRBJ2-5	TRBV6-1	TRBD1	CASSPGGHEETQYF	TGTGCCAGCAGCCCAGGGGGCCACGAAGAGACCCAGTACTTC
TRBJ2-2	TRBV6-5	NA	CASSYVWTPNTGELFF	TGTGCCAGCAGTTACGTGTGGACACCCAACACCGGGGAGCTGTTTTTT
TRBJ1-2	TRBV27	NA	CASGGSAWGYTF	TGTGCCAGCGGAGGGTCTGCTTGGGGCTACACCTTC
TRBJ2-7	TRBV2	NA	CASSGGFSYEQYF	TGTGCCAGCAGTGGAGGGTTTAGCTACGAGCAGTACTTC
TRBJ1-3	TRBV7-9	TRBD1	CASSLGGGGRSGNTIYF	TGTGCCAGCAGCTTGGGTGGAGGGGGCAGGTCTGGAAACACCATATATTTT
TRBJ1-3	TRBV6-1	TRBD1	CASSEAGWGQGVTIYF	TGTGCCAGCAGTGAAGCTGGCTGGGGACAGGGAGTTACCATATATTTT
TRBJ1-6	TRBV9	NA	CASSVKLNSPLHF	TGTGCCAGCAGCGTTAAACTTAATTCACCCCTCCACTTT
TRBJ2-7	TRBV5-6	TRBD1	CASSLGLGQVYEQYF	TGTGCCAGCAGCTTGGGTCTGGGACAGGTGTACGAGCAGTACTTC
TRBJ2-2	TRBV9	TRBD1	CASTPYRGDTGELFF	TGTGCCAGCACTCCTTACAGGGGAGACACCGGGGAGCTGTTTTTT
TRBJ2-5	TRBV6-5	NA	CASSYVGEETQYF	TGTGCCAGCAGTTACGTAGGGGAAGAGACCCAGTACTTC
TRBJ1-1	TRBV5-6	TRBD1	CASSPDRLSEAFF	TGTGCCAGCAGCCCGGACAGGCTCTCTGAGGCTTTCTTT
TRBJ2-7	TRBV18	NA	CASSPVTGTYEQYF	TGTGCCAGCTCTCCAGTGACAGGCACCTACGAGCAGTACTTC
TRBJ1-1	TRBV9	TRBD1	CASSVETGACATEAFF	TGTGCCAGCAGCGTAGAGACAGGGGCATGTGCCACTGAAGCTTTCTTT
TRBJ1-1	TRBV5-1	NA	CASSPGLPNTEAFF	TGCGCCAGCAGCCCGGGACTGCCGAACACTGAAGCTTTCTTT
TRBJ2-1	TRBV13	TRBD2	CASSSPRLAGGHEYNEQFF	TGTGCCAGCAGCTCCCCCCGACTAGCGGGAGGCCACGAGTACAATGAGCAGTTCTTC
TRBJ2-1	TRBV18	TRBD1	CASSPGQGYLDEQFF	TGTGCCAGCTCACCCGGACAGGGATACCTCGATGAGCAGTTCTTC